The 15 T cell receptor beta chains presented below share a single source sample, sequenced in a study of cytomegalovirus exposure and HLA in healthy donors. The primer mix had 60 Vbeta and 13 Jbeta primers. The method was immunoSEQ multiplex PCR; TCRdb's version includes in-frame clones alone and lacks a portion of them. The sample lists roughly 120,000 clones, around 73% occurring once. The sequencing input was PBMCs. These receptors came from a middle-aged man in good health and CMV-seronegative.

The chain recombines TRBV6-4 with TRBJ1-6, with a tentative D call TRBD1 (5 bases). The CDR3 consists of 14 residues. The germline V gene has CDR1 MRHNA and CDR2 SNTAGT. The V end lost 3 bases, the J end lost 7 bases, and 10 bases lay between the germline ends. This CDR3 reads CASSEGQGNSPLHF. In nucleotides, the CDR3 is TGTGCCAGCAGTGAAGGCCAGGGAAATTCACCCCTCCACTTT.

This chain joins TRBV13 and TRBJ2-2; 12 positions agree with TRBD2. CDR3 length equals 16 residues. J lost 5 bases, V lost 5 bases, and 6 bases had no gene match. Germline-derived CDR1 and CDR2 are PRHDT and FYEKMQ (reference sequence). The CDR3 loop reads CASSLSGLAGTGELFF. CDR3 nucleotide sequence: TGTGCCAGCAGCCTTTCCGGACTAGCGGGGACCGGGGAGCTGTTTTTT. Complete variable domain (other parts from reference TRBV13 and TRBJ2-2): AAGVIQSPRHLIKEKRETATLKCYPIPRHDTVYWYQQGPGQDPQFLISFYEKMQSDKGSIPDRFSAQQFSDYHSELNMSSLELGDSALYFCASSLSGLAGTGELFFGEGSRLTVL.

CDR3 DNA sequence: TGCGCCAGCAGCCAAGATACAGGGGGCGTCGAAGATACGCAGTATTTT. This translates into CASSQDTGGVEDTQYF. The chain is built from TRBV4-3 and TRBJ2-3; 9 bases align to TRBD1. J lost 5 bases, V lost 0 bases, and 6 bases had no gene match. The CDR3 is 16 amino acids. Germline V gene data show CDR1 as LGHNA and CDR2 as YSLEER.

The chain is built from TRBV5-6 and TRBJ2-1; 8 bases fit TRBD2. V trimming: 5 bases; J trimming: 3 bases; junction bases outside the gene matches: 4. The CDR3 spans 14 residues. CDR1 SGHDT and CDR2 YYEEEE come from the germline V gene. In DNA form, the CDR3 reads TGTGCCAGCAGTCGGGGGGGCCGCTACAATGAGCAGTTCTTC. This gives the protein CASSRGGRYNEQFF. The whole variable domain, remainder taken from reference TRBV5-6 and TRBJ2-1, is DAGVTQSPTHLIKTRGQQVTLRCSPKSGHDTVSWYQQALGQGPQFIFQYYEEEERQRGNFPDRFSGHQFPNYSSELNVNALLLGDSALYLCASSRGGRYNEQFFGPGTRLTVL.

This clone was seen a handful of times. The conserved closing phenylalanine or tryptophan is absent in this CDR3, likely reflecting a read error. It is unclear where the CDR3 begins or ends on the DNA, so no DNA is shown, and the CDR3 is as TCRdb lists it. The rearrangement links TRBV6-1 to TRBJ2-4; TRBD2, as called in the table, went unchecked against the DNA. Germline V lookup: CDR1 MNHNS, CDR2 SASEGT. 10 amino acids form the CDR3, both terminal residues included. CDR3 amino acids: CASPRPSEIG.

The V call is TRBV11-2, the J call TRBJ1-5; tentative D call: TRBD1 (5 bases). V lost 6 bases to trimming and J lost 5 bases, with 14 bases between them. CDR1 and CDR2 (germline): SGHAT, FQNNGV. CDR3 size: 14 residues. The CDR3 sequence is CASSTDSSHQPQHF. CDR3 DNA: TGTGCCAGCAGTACCGACAGTAGTCATCAGCCCCAGCATTTT.

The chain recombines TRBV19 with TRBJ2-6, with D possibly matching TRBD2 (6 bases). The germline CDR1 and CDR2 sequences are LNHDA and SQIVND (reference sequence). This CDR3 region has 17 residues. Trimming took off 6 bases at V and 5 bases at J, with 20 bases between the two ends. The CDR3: CASSIITTSSRANVLTF. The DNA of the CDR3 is TGTGCCAGTAGCATAATTACGACTAGTAGCAGGGCCAACGTCCTGACTTTC.

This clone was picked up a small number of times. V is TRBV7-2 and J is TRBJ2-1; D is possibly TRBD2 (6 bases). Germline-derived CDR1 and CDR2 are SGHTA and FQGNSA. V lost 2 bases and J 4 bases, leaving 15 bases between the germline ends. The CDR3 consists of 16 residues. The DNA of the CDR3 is TGTGCCAGCAGCTTATACGGGGGAGAGGTTTACAATGAGCAGTTCTTC. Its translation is CASSLYGGEVYNEQFF.

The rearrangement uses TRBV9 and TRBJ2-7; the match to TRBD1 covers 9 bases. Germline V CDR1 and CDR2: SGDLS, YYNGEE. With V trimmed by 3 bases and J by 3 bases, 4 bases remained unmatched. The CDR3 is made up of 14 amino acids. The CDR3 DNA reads TGTGCCAGCAGCGCCGGGACAGGGCTCTACGAGCAGTACTTC. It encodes CASSAGTGLYEQYF.

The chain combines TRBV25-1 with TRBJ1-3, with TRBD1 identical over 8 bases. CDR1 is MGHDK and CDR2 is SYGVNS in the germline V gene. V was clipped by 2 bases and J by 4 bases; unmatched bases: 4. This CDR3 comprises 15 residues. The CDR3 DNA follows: TGTGCCAGCAGTGAAATTCAGGGGGCGGGAAACACCATATATTTT. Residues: CASSEIQGAGNTIYF.

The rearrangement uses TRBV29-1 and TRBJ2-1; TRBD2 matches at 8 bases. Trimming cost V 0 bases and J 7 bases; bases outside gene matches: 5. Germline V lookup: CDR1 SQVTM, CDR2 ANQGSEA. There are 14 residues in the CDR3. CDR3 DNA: TGCAGCGTTGAAGACCGGCGGGGGGTAAATGAGCAGTTCTTC. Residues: CSVEDRRGVNEQFF.

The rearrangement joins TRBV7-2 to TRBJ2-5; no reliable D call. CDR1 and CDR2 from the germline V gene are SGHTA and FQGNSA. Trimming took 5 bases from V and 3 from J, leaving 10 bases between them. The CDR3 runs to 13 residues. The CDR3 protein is CASSVSREETQYF. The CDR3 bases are TGTGCCAGCAGCGTAAGCCGGGAAGAGACCCAGTACTTC.

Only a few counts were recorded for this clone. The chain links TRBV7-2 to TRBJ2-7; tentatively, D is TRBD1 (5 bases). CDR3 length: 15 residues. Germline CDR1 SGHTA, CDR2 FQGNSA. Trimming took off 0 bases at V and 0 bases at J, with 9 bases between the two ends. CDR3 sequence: CASSLAGATSYEQYF. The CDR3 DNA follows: TGTGCCAGCAGCTTAGCTGGGGCGACCTCCTACGAGCAGTACTTC.

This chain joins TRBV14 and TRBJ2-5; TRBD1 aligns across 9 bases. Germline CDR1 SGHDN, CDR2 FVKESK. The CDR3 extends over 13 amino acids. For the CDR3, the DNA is TGTGTGGGACTCCGGGACAGGGAAGAGACCCAGTACTTC. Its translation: CVGLRDREETQYF.

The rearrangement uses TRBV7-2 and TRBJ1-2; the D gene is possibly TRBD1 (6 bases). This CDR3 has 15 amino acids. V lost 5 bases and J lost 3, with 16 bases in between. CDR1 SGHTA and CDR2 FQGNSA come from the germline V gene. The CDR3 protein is CASSPLGSGDYGYTF. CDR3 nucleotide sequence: TGTGCCAGCAGCCCACTGGGGTCAGGGGACTATGGCTACACCTTC.